These T cell receptor beta chains were read from a single sample in a study of blood T cell repertoires in COVID-19. The assay was immunoSEQ multiplex PCR, and TCRdb's table has in-frame clones only and misses some. This sample yields over 70,000 clones, of which about four fifths are seen a single time; around a tenth belongs to the top ten. The source material was peripheral blood. The receptors derive from a woman over 75 with acute or convalescent COVID-19. Each CDR3 is given with its conserved first and last residue. D genes are given only for firm matches. Clone size is stated in some rows and not others, as once, few, many or a class when expanded.

TRBD2,TRBV19,TRBJ2-5,NA,TGTGCCAGTAGATCTAGCGGGGGGATCTCTGGGGAGACCCAGTACTTC,CASRSSGGISGETQYF
NA,TRBV7-6,TRBJ2-7,NA,TGTGCCAGCAGCCCCCAAGCCGGGAACAGCTACGAGCAGTACTTC,CASSPQAGNSYEQYF
TRBD2,TRBV7-9,TRBJ2-3,NA,TGTGCCAGCAGCTTAGGGCGGGGGGGAAGCACAGATACGCAGTATTTT,CASSLGRGGSTDTQYF
NA,TRBV2,TRBJ1-6,NA,TGTGCCAGCAGTGTGGAGCGCAACTCACCCCTCCACTTT,CASSVERNSPLHF
TRBD2,TRBV5-1,TRBJ2-2,once,TGCGCCAGCAGCGTACGGGGGGTTGGCACCGGGGAGCTGTTTTTT,CASSVRGVGTGELFF
TRBD2,TRBV19,TRBJ2-1,NA,TGTGCCAGTAGTTTAGCGGGACTAGCCTACAATGAGCAGTTCTTC,CASSLAGLAYNEQFF
TRBD2,TRBV5-4,TRBJ2-1,NA,TGTGCCAGCAGCTTGGTCCTAGCGGGAAACAATGAGCAGTTCTTC,CASSLVLAGNNEQFF
NA,TRBV18,TRBJ1-5,NA,TGTGCCAGCGCGTTGGGCAATCAGCCCCAGCATTTT,CASALGNQPQHF
NA,TRBV7-2,TRBJ2-1,NA,TGTGCCAGCAGCTTAAAGTTGGGAGATGAGCAGTTCTTC,CASSLKLGDEQFF
NA,TRBV3-1/TRBV3-2,TRBJ1-2,NA,TGTGCCAGCAGCCAAGAGCGGGGGAAGATGGGCTACACCTTC,CASSQERGKMGYTF
NA,TRBV6-5,TRBJ2-7,NA,TGTGCCAGCAGGCCCCGAGGAGGGGCCGAGCAGTACTTC,CASRPRGGAEQYF
NA,TRBV6-5,TRBJ1-2,NA,TGTGCCAGCAGGGTCAACCGGGACACGTCCTATGGCTACACCTTC,CASRVNRDTSYGYTF
NA,TRBV29-1,TRBJ1-1,NA,TGCAGCGCCGCAGGGTGGTCGGTGACTGAAGCTTTCTTT,CSAAGWSVTEAFF
NA,TRBV11-2,TRBJ2-1,NA,TGTGCCAGCAGGCCAGACACAACAGGGAGGGATGAGCAGTTCTTC,CASRPDTTGRDEQFF
NA,TRBV2,TRBJ2-5,NA,TGTGCCAGCAGTAAAAGCCCGGGTCCAGCTAAAGAGACCCAGTACTTC,CASSKSPGPAKETQYF
NA,TRBV4-3,TRBJ2-5,once,TGCGCCAGCAGCCAAGAAATCGGGCAGGGGATAGAGACCCAGTACTTC,CASSQEIGQGIETQYF
TRBD1,TRBV28,TRBJ1-2,NA,TGTGCCAGCAGTACTGGACAGGGCTATGGCTACACCTTC,CASSTGQGYGYTF
TRBD2,TRBV9,TRBJ2-1,NA,TGTGCCAGCAGCGTAGGTGGTAGCGGGAGACAATCCTACAATGAGCAGTTCTTC,CASSVGGSGRQSYNEQFF
NA,TRBV11-3,TRBJ2-3,NA,TGTGCCAGCAGCTCTCAGGGGGGCAGCACAGATACGCAGTATTTT,CASSSQGGSTDTQYF
TRBD1,TRBV4-2,TRBJ1-4,NA,TGTGCCAGCAGCAGGGACAGTGAAAAACTGTTTTTT,CASSRDSEKLFF
NA,TRBV28,TRBJ1-2,NA,TGTGCCAGCACGGGAGGGTATGGCTACACCTTC,CASTGGYGYTF
TRBD2,TRBV12-5,TRBJ2-7,NA,TGTGCTAGTGGTTTGGTACTAGCGGGGGGTGCCTACGAGCAGTACTTC,CASGLVLAGGAYEQYF
NA,TRBV5-1,TRBJ2-3,NA,TGCGCCAGCAGCTTGTTCCTCCGGGGTCTCACAGATACGCAGTATTTT,CASSLFLRGLTDTQYF
NA,TRBV4-3,TRBJ1-4,NA,TGCGCCAGCAGCCAAGATCCCCAGGGATCGGTGGGAAAACTGTTTTTT,CASSQDPQGSVGKLFF
NA,TRBV6-2/TRBV6-3,TRBJ2-5,NA,TGTGCCAGCAGTTACCGGGGTTCGGAAGAGACCCAGTACTTC,CASSYRGSEETQYF
TRBD1,TRBV5-4,TRBJ2-3,NA,TGTGCCAGCAGCTTGGAGGGGGCTGGGACAGATACGCAGTATTTT,CASSLEGAGTDTQYF
TRBD1,TRBV29-1,TRBJ1-2,NA,TGCAGCGTTATTCCGACAGGGCTGACGGATGGCTACACCTTC,CSVIPTGLTDGYTF
NA,TRBV6-5,TRBJ2-7,NA,TGTGCCAGCAGTTCGGCCGAGAGCAGGGGACCCTACGAGCAGTACTTC,CASSSAESRGPYEQYF
TRBD1,TRBV6-6,TRBJ1-4,NA,TGTGCCAGCAGCCGGACAGGTGTTAATGAAAAACTGTTTTTT,CASSRTGVNEKLFF
NA,TRBV2,TRBJ1-5,NA,TGTGCCAGCACGGGAGATAGCAATCAGCCCCAGCATTTT,CASTGDSNQPQHF
TRBD2,TRBV6-5,TRBJ2-7,NA,TGTGCCAGCAGGACTAGCGGGAGTGGTACCTACGAGCAGTACTTC,CASRTSGSGTYEQYF
TRBD1,TRBV6-1,TRBJ2-1,NA,TGTGCCAGCAGTGTGGGACAGGGTGGCTCCTACAATGAGCAGTTCTTC,CASSVGQGGSYNEQFF
NA,TRBV6-5,TRBJ2-3,NA,TGTGCCAGCACCCTTCGGGGATCTAGCACAGATACGCAGTATTTT,CASTLRGSSTDTQYF
TRBD1,TRBV18,TRBJ1-2,many,TGTGCCAGCTCCCCCGGACAGGGGCTCTATGGCTACACCTTC,CASSPGQGLYGYTF
TRBD2,TRBV12-5,TRBJ2-2,NA,TGTGCTAGTGACCGCGGGGGTAAGTGCGGGGAGCTGTTTTTT,CASDRGGKCGELFF
NA,TRBV7-2,TRBJ1-6,NA,TGTGCCAGCAGCCCCTCGGGGGGCGCAGGATCACCCCTCCACTTT,CASSPSGGAGSPLHF
TRBD1,TRBV7-3,TRBJ2-2,NA,TGTGCCAGCAGCCTACAGGGGGCGCGAACCGGGGAGCTGTTTTTT,CASSLQGARTGELFF
NA,TRBV7-9,TRBJ1-3,NA,TGTGCCAGCAGCTTATCTGGCGGATCCTCTGGAAACACCATATATTTT,CASSLSGGSSGNTIYF
NA,TRBV28,TRBJ2-7,NA,TGTGCCAGCAGTTTATGGAAGGCAGGCACCTACGAGCAGTACTTC,CASSLWKAGTYEQYF
NA,TRBV30,TRBJ1-4,NA,TGTGCCTGGAGTGCGTTTGAACACCCTAATGAAAAACTGTTTTTT,CAWSAFEHPNEKLFF
TRBD1,TRBV2,TRBJ2-7,NA,TGTGCCAGCAGCAGACAGGGCTACGAGCAGTACTTC,CASSRQGYEQYF
TRBD1,TRBV18,TRBJ1-2,NA,TGTGCCAGCTCACCAGACAGGGACAGCTATGGCTACACCTTC,CASSPDRDSYGYTF
NA,TRBV19,TRBJ2-7,NA,TGTGCCAGTAGTATTAAAAGAGACTACGAGCAGTACTTC,CASSIKRDYEQYF
TRBD1,TRBV29-1,TRBJ1-2,once,TGCAGCGTACCCGGACAGGGGAACTATGGCTACACCTTC,CSVPGQGNYGYTF
NA,TRBV28,TRBJ1-1,NA,TGTGCCAGCAGAAGGCCAGGAGGCACTGAAGCTTTCTTT,CASRRPGGTEAFF
NA,TRBV12-5,TRBJ2-4,NA,TGTGCTAGTGGTTTGGTCCTTGACAGCCTAGCCAAAAACATTCAGTACTTC,CASGLVLDSLAKNIQYF
NA,TRBV11-2,TRBJ2-5,NA,TGTGCCAGCGCGGCAGGGGATGGCCAAGAGACCCAGTACTTC,CASAAGDGQETQYF
NA,TRBV7-2,TRBJ2-2,NA,TGTGCCAGCAGCCGGAGCCGTGAGCCCGGGGAGCTGTTTTTT,CASSRSREPGELFF
TRBD1,TRBV4-3,TRBJ1-3,NA,TGCGCCAGCAGCCTGGACAGGGGGCTCAGAAACACCATATATTTT,CASSLDRGLRNTIYF
NA,TRBV5-4,TRBJ1-1,NA,TGTGCCAGCAGCTTGGGGGGCCTTATGAACACTGAAGCTTTCTTT,CASSLGGLMNTEAFF
TRBD1,TRBV7-8,TRBJ1-5,NA,TGTGCCAGCAGCCTAAGGTTGGTTGGCAGGGGGAGGAATCAGCCCCAGCATTTT,CASSLRLVGRGRNQPQHF